Below are 9 T cell receptor beta chains sequenced from a single sample in a study of OX40 agonist ivuxolimab in advanced cancers. Clones were sequenced by immunoSEQ multiplex PCR, and TCRdb holds only the in-frame ones, with some missing. The sample lists tens of thousands of clones; approximately 78% were seen once. The material sequenced was CD4+ or CD8+ T cells sorted from blood, taken in a trial of the OX40 agonist ivuxolimab. Receptors originate from an adult with an advanced solid tumor such as melanoma, head and neck, liver or kidney cancer.

A few counts support this clone. The chain has TRBV28 and TRBJ1-2; possibly TRBD1 for D (5 bases). The V end was cut by 3 bases, the J end by 7 bases, with 6 bases between. CDR3 length: 11 residues. Germline assignment: CDR1 MDHEN and CDR2 SYDVKM. For the CDR3, the DNA is TGTGCCAGCAGTTTCGGGGGTGGCTACACCTTC. Translated: CASSFGGGYTF.

This chain links TRBV15 with TRBJ2-7; D is perhaps TRBD1 or TRBD2 (5 bases each). This CDR3 region has 14 residues. Per the germline V gene, CDR1 is LNHNV and CDR2 is YYDKDF (reference sequence). V gave up 1 base and J gave up 0 bases, with 7 bases separating them. The CDR3 is CATSRGDASYEQYF. DNA for the CDR3: TGTGCCACCAGCAGAGGGGACGCCTCCTACGAGCAGTACTTC.

The V and J genes are TRBV19 and TRBJ2-5; D possibly matches TRBD1 or TRBD2 (6 bases each). Germline V gene sequence: CDR1 LNHDA, CDR2 SQIVND (reference sequence). V was pared by 7 bases and J by 1 base, with 13 bases between. The CDR3 runs 14 residues. CDR3 sequence reads: CASTPRGLQETQYF. The CDR3 coding sequence is TGTGCCAGTACGCCCAGGGGACTCCAAGAGACCCAGTACTTC. Full variable domain (missing parts from reference TRBV19 and TRBJ2-5): DGGITQSPKYLFRKEGQNVTLSCEQNLNHDAMYWYRQDPGQGLRLIYYSQIVNDFQKGDIAEGYSVSREKKESFPLTVTSAQKNPTAFYLCASTPRGLQETQYFGPGTRLLVL.

V is TRBV2 and J is TRBJ1-1; no definite D call. This CDR3 comprises 12 residues. V lost 7 bases and J lost 5, with 11 bases in between. Germline CDR1 is SNHLY and CDR2 is FYNNEI. The CDR3 DNA sequence: TGTGCCAGCATGGCGGTGATAACTGAAGCTTTCTTT. Its protein is CASMAVITEAFF.

The chain couples TRBV30 to TRBJ1-2; TRBD1 matches 10 bases. V lost 8 bases and J lost 4; bases outside the gene matches: 10. Per germline, CDR1 GTSNPN and CDR2 SVGIG (reference sequence). CDR3 length: 14 amino acids. CDR3 sequence reads: CAGATRDRGYGYTF. The CDR3 nucleotides read TGTGCCGGAGCAACCCGGGACAGGGGCTATGGCTACACCTTC.

This clone showed up just once. This chain links TRBV7-3 with TRBJ1-1, with 8 bases aligning to TRBD1. Trimming cost V 5 bases and J 0 bases; bases outside gene matches: 2. Germline V gene sequence: CDR1 SGHTA, CDR2 FQGTGA. The CDR3 consists of 14 residues. Written as DNA, the CDR3 is TGTGCCAGCAGCCCGACAGGGGTGAACACTGAAGCTTTCTTT. Its translation is CASSPTGVNTEAFF.

This clone was found once. The chain has TRBV6-1 and TRBJ2-3; D assignment may be TRBD1 or TRBD2 (5 bases each). Germline lookup yields CDR1 MNHNS and CDR2 SASEGT. V lost 0 bases to trimming and J lost 2 bases, with 21 bases between them. The CDR3 is 19 amino acids. CDR3 loop: CASSEAGRAVLPNTDTQYF. CDR3 coding DNA: TGTGCCAGCAGTGAAGCGGGGCGGGCGGTCCTACCCAACACAGATACGCAGTATTTT.

This clone has a single count. The chain is built from TRBV11-3 and TRBJ1-1, with D uncertain. The CDR3 covers 10 residues. CDR1 and CDR2 (germline): SGHNT, YENEEA. V was trimmed by 3 bases and J by 12 bases, leaving 8 bases between them. CDR3 in amino acids: CASSFPNPFF. The CDR3 nucleotides are TGTGCCAGCAGCTTCCCTAATCCTTTCTTT.

The rearrangement uses TRBV29-1 and TRBJ1-6, with TRBD1 as a possible D gene (6 bases). This CDR3 has 15 amino acids. V was trimmed by 1 base and J by 14 bases, leaving 21 bases between them. Germline V gene sequence: CDR1 SQVTM, CDR2 ANQGSEA. CDR3 sequence reads: CSVEVQTGAAGSLHF. CDR3 in DNA: TGCAGCGTTGAAGTACAAACGGGGGCGGCGGGATCCCTCCACTTT.